These T cell receptor beta chains were read from a single sample in a study of blood T cell repertoires in COVID-19. Assay used: immunoSEQ multiplex PCR; TCRdb lists only in-frame clones, some missing. The data contain around 300,000 clones, 88% of them singletons. The sequenced material came from peripheral blood. Receptors originate from a young woman with COVID-19, enrolled during active disease. Each CDR3 is given with its conserved first and last residue. Fields, in order: clone size, V gene, J gene, D gene, CDR3 protein, CDR3 DNA. The D gene is left open where the match is weak. Size is omitted from some rows. Given values are once, few, many or a class for expanded clones.

few	TRBV19	TRBJ1-5	TRBD1	CASSIPDRGIQPQHF	TGTGCCAGTAGTATTCCGGACAGGGGGATTCAGCCCCAGCATTTT
NA	TRBV9	TRBJ1-1	NA	CASSPETLNTEAFF	TGTGCCAGCAGCCCCGAGACTCTGAACACTGAAGCTTTCTTT
NA	TRBV15	TRBJ2-5	NA	CATSRGDSDVRETQYF	TGTGCCACCAGCAGAGGGGACTCGGACGTGCGAGAGACCCAGTACTTC
few	TRBV2	TRBJ1-5	NA	CASNTPGKPQHF	TGTGCCAGCAACACACCAGGGAAGCCCCAGCATTTT
NA	TRBV28	TRBJ1-6	TRBD1	CASSVPGQGVNSPLHF	TGTGCCAGCAGTGTACCGGGACAGGGGGTTAATTCACCCCTCCACTTT
NA	TRBV6-5	TRBJ2-7	TRBD1	CASAGTGSYEQYF	TGTGCCAGCGCCGGGACAGGGTCCTACGAGCAGTACTTC
NA	TRBV7-2	TRBJ2-7	NA	CASSPDRTYEQYF	TGTGCCAGCAGCCCCGACAGGACCTACGAGCAGTACTTC
NA	TRBV7-2	TRBJ2-3	TRBD2	CASSFGLATDTQYF	TGTGCCAGCAGCTTCGGACTAGCTACCGATACGCAGTATTTT
few	TRBV12-3/TRBV12-4	TRBJ1-1	NA	CASSLQKNTEAFF	TGTGCCAGCAGTTTGCAGAAGAACACTGAAGCTTTCTTT
NA	TRBV6-2/TRBV6-3	TRBJ1-2	NA	CASSKTGIGYTF	TGTGCCAGCAGTAAAACAGGGATTGGCTACACCTTC
once	TRBV2	TRBJ2-3	NA	CASSEWELGGTDTQYF	TGTGCCAGCAGTGAATGGGAGCTAGGCGGTACAGATACGCAGTATTTT
NA	TRBV5-1	TRBJ2-2	NA	CASRLDGNTGELFF	TGCGCCAGTCGACTAGACGGTAACACCGGGGAGCTGTTTTTT
NA	TRBV5-6	TRBJ1-2	TRBD1	CASRFGQGTYGYTF	TGTGCCAGCAGATTTGGACAGGGTACCTATGGCTACACCTTC
NA	TRBV20-1	TRBJ1-2	NA	CSAYSIYGYTF	TGCAGTGCCTACTCCATCTATGGCTACACCTTC
NA	TRBV5-4	TRBJ1-1	NA	CASTTLLDRTNTEAFF	TGTGCCAGCACCACCTTGTTAGACAGAACGAACACTGAAGCTTTCTTT
once	TRBV30	TRBJ2-2	NA	CAWSVRVDTGELFF	TGTGCCTGGAGTGTACGGGTCGACACCGGGGAGCTGTTTTTT
once	TRBV4-2	TRBJ1-2	TRBD1	CASSTGANYGYTF	TGTGCCAGCAGTACAGGGGCGAACTATGGCTACACCTTC
NA	TRBV6-2/TRBV6-3	TRBJ2-3	NA	CASSYTTEITDTQYF	TGTGCCAGCAGTTATACGACGGAGATCACAGATACGCAGTATTTT
NA	TRBV3-1/TRBV3-2	TRBJ2-7	TRBD2	CASSPLSGGRYEQYF	TGTGCCAGCAGCCCTTTGAGCGGGGGACGTTACGAGCAGTACTTC
NA	TRBV7-2	TRBJ2-1	NA	CASSPQGDAYNEQFF	TGTGCCAGCAGCCCCCAGGGTGACGCCTACAATGAGCAGTTCTTC
NA	TRBV6-5	TRBJ1-3	TRBD1	CASRPGTEVGNTIYF	TGTGCCAGCAGGCCCGGGACAGAAGTTGGAAACACCATATATTTT
once	TRBV15	TRBJ1-1	NA	CATSRATGSEAFF	TGTGCCACCAGCAGAGCGACGGGATCCGAAGCTTTCTTT